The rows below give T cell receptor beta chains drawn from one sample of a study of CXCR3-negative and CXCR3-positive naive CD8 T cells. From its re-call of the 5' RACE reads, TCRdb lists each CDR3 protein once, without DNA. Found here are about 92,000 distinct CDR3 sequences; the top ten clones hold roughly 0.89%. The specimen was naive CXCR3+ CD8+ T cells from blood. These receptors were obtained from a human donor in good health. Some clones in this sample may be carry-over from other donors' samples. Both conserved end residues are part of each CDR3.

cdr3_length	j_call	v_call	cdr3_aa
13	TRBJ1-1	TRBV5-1	CASTATGNTEAFF
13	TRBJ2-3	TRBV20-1	CSARRGILDTQYF
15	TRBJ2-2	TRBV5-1	CASSLGTTNTGELFF
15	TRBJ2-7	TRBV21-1	CASTIRRRGSYEQYF
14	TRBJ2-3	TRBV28	CASSLRQGPGTQYF
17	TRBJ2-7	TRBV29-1	CSVEDWGGDRSSYEQYF
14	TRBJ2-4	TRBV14	CASSPWDRVNIQYF
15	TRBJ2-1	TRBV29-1	CSVNPSERGTNEQFF
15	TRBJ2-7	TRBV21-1	CASKSGTSGRYEQYF
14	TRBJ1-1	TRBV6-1	CASSELQANTEAFF
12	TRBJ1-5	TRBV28	CASMRSWEPQHF
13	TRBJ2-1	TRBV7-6	CASSLGLYNEQFF
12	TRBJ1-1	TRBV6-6	CAGSAGNTEAFF
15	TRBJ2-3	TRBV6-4	CASSDTSGSADTQYF
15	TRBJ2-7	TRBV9	CASSVAPGSSYEQYF
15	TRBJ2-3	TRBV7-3	CASSAYAVSTDTQYF
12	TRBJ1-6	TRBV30	CACRAPSSPLHF
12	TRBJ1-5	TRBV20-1	CSARTGEQPQHF
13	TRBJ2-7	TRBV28	CASSSANSYEQYF
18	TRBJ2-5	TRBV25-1	CASSEYPPPRGAGETQYF
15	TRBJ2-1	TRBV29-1	CSGALPGLAVSEQFF
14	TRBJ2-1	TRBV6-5	CASSYPESGGEQFF
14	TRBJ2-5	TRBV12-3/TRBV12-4	CASTQLGSVETQYF
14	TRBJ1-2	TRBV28	CASTFDGQGDGYTF
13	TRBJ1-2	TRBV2	CASSEADIYGYTF
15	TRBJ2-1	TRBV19	CASSDGGTSYNEQFF
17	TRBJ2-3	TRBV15	CATSVNPRGVGTDTQYF
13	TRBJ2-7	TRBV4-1	CASSPRHRYEQYF
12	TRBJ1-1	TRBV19	CASSWSNTEAFF
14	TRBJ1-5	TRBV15	CATSRGPRGQPQHF
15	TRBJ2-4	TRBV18	CASSLIRDPKKIQYF
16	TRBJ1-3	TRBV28	CASRSTRTGGADTIYF
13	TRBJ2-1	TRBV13	CASSIDRDNEQFF
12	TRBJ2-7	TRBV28	CASSSYVNEQYF
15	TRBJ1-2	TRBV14	CASSQGLRGGDGYTF
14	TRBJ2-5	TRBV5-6	CASSPDRGIETQYF
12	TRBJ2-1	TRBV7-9	CASSLGGIDPFF
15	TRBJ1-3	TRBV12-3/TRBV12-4	CASSLGQGVGNTIYF
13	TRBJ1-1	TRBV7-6	CASNLGQITEAFF
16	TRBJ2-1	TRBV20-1	CSASLPSGGELNEQFF
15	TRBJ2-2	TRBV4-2	CASSSSGVNTGELFF
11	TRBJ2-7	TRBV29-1	CSVEEAWEQYF
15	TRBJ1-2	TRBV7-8	CASSLESGRVYGYTF
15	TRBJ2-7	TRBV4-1	CASSQEHAGYYEQYF
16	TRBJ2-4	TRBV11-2	CASSPGSGGPKNIQYF
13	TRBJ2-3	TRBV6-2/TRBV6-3	CASSRRGSDTQYF
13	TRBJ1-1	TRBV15	CATSIFTVTEAFF
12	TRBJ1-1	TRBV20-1	CSASPRETEAFF
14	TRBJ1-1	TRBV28	CASSFVGGGNEAFF
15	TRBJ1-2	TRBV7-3	CASSLSGTSDYGYTF
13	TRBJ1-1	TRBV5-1	CASSVDSYTEAFF